One sample yielded the 2 T cell receptor beta chains listed below, sequenced in a study of blood T cell repertoires in COVID-19. The assay was immunoSEQ multiplex PCR, and TCRdb's table has in-frame clones only and misses some. The sample holds around 260,000 clones, over 80% seen once. The sequenced sample was peripheral blood. These TCRs come from a man in his sixties who had recovered from COVID-19.

This chain connects TRBV7-6 to TRBJ2-7; 13 bases align to TRBD2. From germline, CDR1 is SGHVS and CDR2 FNYEAQ. The CDR3 extends over 16 amino acids. Losses at the gene ends were 8 bases for V and 2 bases for J; bases not matched to a gene: 9. This CDR3 is CASGKTGTSGTYEQYF. CDR3 in DNA: TGTGCCAGCGGCAAAACCGGGACTAGCGGGACCTACGAGCAGTACTTC.

This chain connects TRBV7-9 to TRBJ2-7; TRBD1 matches at 7 bases. V was pared by 5 bases and J by 7 bases, with 5 bases of the junction left unmatched. The germline V gene encodes CDR1 SEHNR and CDR2 FQNEAQ (reference sequence). The CDR3 consists of 12 residues. The DNA of the CDR3 is TGTGCCAGCAGCCAAACAGGGGATGAGCAGTACTTC. This translates into CASSQTGDEQYF. Full variable domain (outside the CDR3, taken from reference TRBV7-9 and TRBJ2-7): DTGVSQNPRHKITKRGQNVTFRCDPISEHNRLYWYRQTLGQGPEFLTYFQNEAQLEKSRLLSDRFSAERPKGSFSTLEIQRTEQGDSAMYLCASSQTGDEQYFGPGTRLTVT.